This entry lists 18 T cell receptor beta chains sequenced from one sample in a study of shared clonotypes between healthy human individuals. The method was immunoSEQ multiplex PCR; TCRdb's version includes in-frame clones alone and lacks a portion of them. The sample carries around 2,000,000 clones, 85% to 95% recorded once. The specimen was naive CD4+ T cells sorted from blood. The subset was: CD45RA+ positively selected. All receptors come from a man aged 18 to 30 in good health.

This rearrangement joins TRBV10-3 to TRBJ1-1; D possibly corresponds to TRBD1 (5 bases). Germline V gene lookup returns CDR1 ENHRY and CDR2 SYGVKD. The length of the CDR3 is 18 residues. Deletions cut 10 bases from V and 0 bases from J, with 27 bases between. The chain's CDR3 is CATTMSGMGPSMNTEAFF. Here the CDR3 DNA reads TGTGCCACCACCATGTCAGGGATGGGCCCATCCATGAACACTGAAGCTTTCTTT.

The gene calls are TRBV7-2 and TRBJ2-7; D remains unclear. V dropped 2 bases and J dropped 4 bases, with 15 bases sitting between them. The germline V gene encodes CDR1 SGHTA and CDR2 FQGNSA. This CDR3 contains 15 residues. CDR3 DNA: TGTGCCAGCAGCTTATCTCGACTTGGGTGGTACGAGCAGTACTTC. Its translation: CASSLSRLGWYEQYF.

The genes are TRBV6-1 and TRBJ1-5, with a possible D match to TRBD1 (5 bases). Trimming removed 7 bases at V and 0 bases at J, with 10 bases between. This CDR3 spans 14 amino acids. CDR1 and CDR2 from the germline V gene are MNHNS and SASEGT. The CDR3 reads CASTWTHSNQPQHF. The DNA of the CDR3 is TGTGCCAGCACATGGACACATAGCAATCAGCCCCAGCATTTT.

This chain's CDR3 is CASSVETAPGNTIYF. CDR3 sequence (DNA): TGTGCCAGCAGCGTAGAGACGGCACCTGGAAACACCATATATTTT. The chain combines TRBV9 with TRBJ1-3, with D unresolved. The CDR3 is made up of 15 amino acids. CDR1 and CDR2 (germline): SGDLS, YYNGEE. V dropped 0 bases and J dropped 2 bases, with 9 bases sitting between them.

This sequence joins TRBV10-3 and TRBJ1-2; D gene ambiguous. The CDR3 has 11 residues. V shed 8 bases and J shed 7 bases, with 11 bases lying between them. Germline assignment: CDR1 ENHRY and CDR2 SYGVKD. CDR3 DNA sequence: TGTGCCATCCTAGGGAACGTTGGCTACACCTTC. Protein: CAILGNVGYTF.

This chain links TRBV5-6 with TRBJ2-3, with 9 nucleotides matching TRBD1. V lost 4 bases, J lost 4 bases, and 7 bases stayed unmatched. The CDR3 runs 15 residues. Germline lookup yields CDR1 SGHDT and CDR2 YYEEEE. The CDR3 region has the DNA TGTGCCAGCAGCCTAGGGACAGGGACATCAGATACGCAGTATTTT. Translated: CASSLGTGTSDTQYF.

As DNA, the CDR3 is TGTGCCAGCAGCTACAGGGGGACCACTGAAGCTTTCTTT. Amino acid sequence: CASSYRGTTEAFF. V usage is TRBV5-4 and J usage is TRBJ1-1; 8 bases line up with TRBD1. V lost 3 bases and J lost 4; bases outside the gene matches: 2. CDR1 is SGHNT, CDR2 YYREEE, per germline (reference sequence). CDR3 length: 13 residues.

The chain joins TRBV15 to TRBJ2-1; TRBD2 matches 9 bases. The V and J ends lost 3 bases and 5 bases, in that order; junction bases with no gene match: 5. Germline assignment: CDR1 LNHNV and CDR2 YYDKDF (reference sequence). The length of the CDR3 is 15 residues. In nucleotides, the CDR3 is TGTGCCACCAGCAGTAGCGGGAGACTACACAATGAGCAGTTCTTC. It specifies CATSSSGRLHNEQFF.

A single count supports this clone. The chain links TRBV27 to TRBJ2-7; perhaps TRBD2 as D (6 bases). The V gene's germline CDR1 is MNHEY and CDR2 SMNVEV (reference sequence). The CDR3 is 16 amino acids. The V gene lost 6 bases and the J gene lost 7 bases, with 25 bases spanning the gap. The CDR3 nucleotides read TGTGCCAGCAGGACATCGGGACTGCCGACCCTTGGGGAGCAGTACTTC. This codes for CASRTSGLPTLGEQYF.

CDR3 protein: CASSWGGNQPQHF. DNA for the CDR3: TGTGCCAGCAGCTGGGGGGGCAATCAGCCCCAGCATTTT. The V and J genes are TRBV11-2 and TRBJ1-5; D might be TRBD1 (5 bases). CDR3 size: 13 residues. Trimming removed 4 bases from V and 2 bases from J, with 6 bases in between. CDR1 SGHAT and CDR2 FQNNGV come from the germline V gene.

The J gene is TRBJ1-1, the V gene TRBV6-5; tentative D call: TRBD1 (6 bases). The CDR3 consists of 14 residues. The germline V gene has CDR1 MNHEY and CDR2 SVGAGI. Deletions cut 7 bases from V and 1 base from J, with 13 bases between. The CDR3 DNA reads TGTGCCAGCATTAAGGGGGGAGGGAACACTGAAGCTTTCTTT. This sequence encodes CASIKGGGNTEAFF.

J is TRBJ2-1 and V is TRBV6-5, with D hard to call. The CDR3 is made up of 14 amino acids. V was shortened by 0 bases and J by 5 bases, with 8 bases between the two germline ends. Per germline, CDR1 MNHEY and CDR2 SVGAGI. The CDR3 is CASSYSVGNNEQFF. In DNA form, the CDR3 reads TGTGCCAGCAGTTACTCAGTAGGGAACAATGAGCAGTTCTTC.

The chain links TRBV5-1 to TRBJ2-3, with TRBD1 matching 7 bases. Losses at the gene ends were 0 bases for V and 2 bases for J; bases not matched to a gene: 6. The CDR3 is made up of 16 amino acids. Germline V gene lookup returns CDR1 SGHRS and CDR2 YFSETQ. The CDR3 here is CASSLVQGLNTDTQYF. CDR3 nucleotide sequence: TGCGCCAGCAGCTTGGTACAGGGGTTGAACACAGATACGCAGTATTTT.

The DNA of the CDR3 is TGTGCCAGCAGCGCCTACTGGACACTCTTATCACGCGAGCAGTACTTC. This codes for CASSAYWTLLSREQYF. The J gene is TRBJ2-7, the V gene TRBV7-3; D is perhaps TRBD1 (5 bases). The CDR3 loop spans 16 amino acids. Germline V gene data show CDR1 as SGHTA and CDR2 as FQGTGA. V lost 5 bases and J 6 bases, leaving 23 bases between the germline ends.

The J gene is TRBJ1-1, the V gene TRBV7-2; D is ambiguous. V lost 5 bases and J lost 8, with 9 bases in between. The CDR3 is 11 residues long. The germline V gene has CDR1 SGHTA and CDR2 FQGNSA. CDR3 in amino acids: CASSLKSEAFF. In nucleotides, the CDR3 is TGTGCCAGCAGCCTTAAATCCGAAGCTTTCTTT.

The chain links TRBV6-1 to TRBJ1-1; perhaps TRBD1 as D (5 bases). From germline, CDR1 is MNHNS and CDR2 SASEGT. V lost 6 bases and J 10 bases, leaving 12 bases between the germline ends. This CDR3 is 11 amino acids long. This chain's CDR3 is CASREGPGAFF. CDR3 coding DNA: TGTGCCAGCAGGGAGGGACCGGGAGCTTTCTTT.

The V and J genes are TRBV18 and TRBJ2-5, with TRBD1 identical over 7 bases. V shed 4 bases, J shed 4 bases, and the junction held 6 bases outside the gene matches. Germline V gene sequence: CDR1 KGHSH, CDR2 LQKENI. The CDR3 contains 14 residues. The CDR3 spells CASSQQTGSETQYF. The CDR3 DNA reads as TGTGCCAGCTCACAGCAGACAGGGTCAGAGACCCAGTACTTC.

The chain couples TRBV6-5 to TRBJ2-7; the D is unclear. Germline V gene lookup returns CDR1 MNHEY and CDR2 SVGAGI. V was trimmed by 2 bases and J by 6 bases, leaving 14 bases between them. The CDR3 runs to 14 residues. This CDR3 reads CASSYSGPTAEQYF. CDR3 nucleotide sequence: TGTGCCAGCAGTTACAGTGGCCCCACGGCCGAGCAGTACTTC.